The sample holds one count of the clone carrying this T cell receptor beta chain. This specimen belongs to a study of blood T cell repertoires in COVID-19. On the study more broadly: Samples of COVID-19 (acute and convalescent) were obtained from the United States, Italy and Spain. Nucleic acid was either cDNA or gDNA, and it came from T cells, B-cell-depleted T cells, or PBMCs.

TCRdb's table, derived via immunoSEQ multiplex PCR, lists solely in-frame clones and lacks some. The sample consists of tens of thousands of clones, about 86% of them appearing once. V gave up 5 bases and J gave up 7 bases; unmatched junction bases: 2. Germline CDR1 and CDR2: LNHDA and SQIVND (reference sequence). The CDR3 spans 13 residues. Sequencing input: peripheral blood. V gene TRBV19 combines with J gene TRBJ1-4; 9 nucleotides match TRBD1. This receptor was identified in a man aged 55 to 70 with acute or convalescent COVID-19. The CDR3: CASSPTGGEKLFF. Here the CDR3 DNA reads TGTGCCAGTAGTCCGACAGGGGGTGAAAAACTGTTTTTT.